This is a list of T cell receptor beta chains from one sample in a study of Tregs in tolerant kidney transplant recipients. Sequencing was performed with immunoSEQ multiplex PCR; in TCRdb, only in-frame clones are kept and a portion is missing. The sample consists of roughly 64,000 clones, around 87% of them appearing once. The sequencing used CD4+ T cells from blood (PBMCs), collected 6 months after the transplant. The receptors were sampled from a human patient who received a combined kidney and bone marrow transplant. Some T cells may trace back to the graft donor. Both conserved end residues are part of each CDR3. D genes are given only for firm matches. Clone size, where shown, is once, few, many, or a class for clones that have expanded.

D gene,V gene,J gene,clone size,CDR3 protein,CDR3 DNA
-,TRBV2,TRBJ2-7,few,CASSGQSSSYEQYF,TGTGCCAGCAGCGGACAGTCCAGCTCCTACGAGCAGTACTTC
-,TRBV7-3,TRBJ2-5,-,CASSSVGGQETQYF,TGTGCCAGCAGCTCCGTCGGGGGACAAGAGACCCAGTACTTC
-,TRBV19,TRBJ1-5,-,CASSMMGARSNQPQHF,TGTGCCAGTAGTATGATGGGGGCCAGGAGCAATCAGCCCCAGCATTTT
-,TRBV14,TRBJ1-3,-,CASSPGWPGNTIYF,TGTGCCAGCAGCCCCGGGTGGCCTGGAAACACCATATATTTT
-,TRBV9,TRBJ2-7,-,CASSEPYRDRYEQYF,TGTGCCAGCAGCGAGCCTTACAGAGATCGCTACGAGCAGTACTTC
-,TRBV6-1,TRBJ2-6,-,CASSGKSSGANVLTF,TGTGCCAGCAGTGGTAAATCCTCTGGGGCCAACGTCCTGACTTTC
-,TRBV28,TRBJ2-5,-,CASSRDIETQYF,TGTGCCAGCAGTAGGGACATAGAGACCCAGTACTTC
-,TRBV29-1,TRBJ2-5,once,CSVEDGWRGQETQYF,TGCAGCGTTGAAGATGGTTGGCGGGGACAAGAGACCCAGTACTTC
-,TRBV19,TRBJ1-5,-,CASSIDRGNQPQHF,TGTGCCAGTAGTATAGACAGGGGCAATCAGCCCCAGCATTTT
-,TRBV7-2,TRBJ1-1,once,CASSFYRDTEAFF,TGTGCCAGCAGCTTCTACAGGGACACTGAAGCTTTCTTT
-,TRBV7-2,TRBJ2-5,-,CASSLVQVQETQYF,TGTGCCAGCAGCTTAGTTCAGGTCCAAGAGACCCAGTACTTC
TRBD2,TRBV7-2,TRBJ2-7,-,CASSPSGTSSYEQYF,TGTGCCAGCAGCCCGTCCGGGACTAGTTCCTACGAGCAGTACTTC
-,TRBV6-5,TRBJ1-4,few,CASSYSQGVNEKLFF,TGTGCCAGCAGTTACTCACAGGGCGTAAATGAAAAACTGTTTTTT
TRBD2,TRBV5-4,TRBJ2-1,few,CASRSQRGGLNEQFF,TGTGCCAGCAGATCTCAGCGGGGGGGCCTAAATGAGCAGTTCTTC
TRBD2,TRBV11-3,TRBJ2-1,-,CASTPGRAVENEQFF,TGTGCCAGCACGCCCGGGAGGGCCGTAGAGAATGAGCAGTTCTTC
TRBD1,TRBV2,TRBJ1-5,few,CASTEVGQGGQPQHF,TGTGCCAGCACTGAAGTGGGACAGGGGGGTCAGCCCCAGCATTTT
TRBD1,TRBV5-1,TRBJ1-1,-,CASSSRGTVNTEAFF,TGCGCCAGCAGCTCGAGAGGGACAGTGAACACTGAAGCTTTCTTT